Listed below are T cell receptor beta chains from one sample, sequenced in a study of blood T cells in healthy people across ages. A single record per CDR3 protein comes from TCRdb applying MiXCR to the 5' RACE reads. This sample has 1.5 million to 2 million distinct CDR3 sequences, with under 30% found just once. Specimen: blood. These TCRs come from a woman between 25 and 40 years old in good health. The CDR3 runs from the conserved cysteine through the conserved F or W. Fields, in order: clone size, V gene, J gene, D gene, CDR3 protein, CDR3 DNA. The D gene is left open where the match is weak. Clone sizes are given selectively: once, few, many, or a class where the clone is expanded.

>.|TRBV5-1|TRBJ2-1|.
CASSSPLGGLYNEQFF
TGCGCCAGCAGCTCCCCCCTCGGGGGGCTCTACAATGAGCAGTTCTTC
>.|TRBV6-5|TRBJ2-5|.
CASSSPFLEGTQYF
TGTGCCAGTTCCAGCCCCTTCTTGGAAGGGACCCAGTACTTC
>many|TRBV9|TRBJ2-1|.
CASSVANNPVPYNEQFF
TGTGCCAGCAGCGTAGCGAACAACCCGGTACCCTACAATGAGCAGTTCTTC
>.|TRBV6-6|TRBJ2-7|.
CASKLPGAYEQYF
TGTGCCAGCAAACTCCCGGGGGCTTACGAGCAGTACTTC
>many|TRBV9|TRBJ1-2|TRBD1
CASSHQGGADGYTF
TGTGCCAGCAGTCACCAAGGGGGCGCAGATGGCTACACCTTC
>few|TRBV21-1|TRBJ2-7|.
CASSKEIRQTILYEQYF
TGTGCCAGCAGCAAAGAGATCCGACAGACGATCCTCTACGAGCAGTACTTC
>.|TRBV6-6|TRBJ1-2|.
CASSYSADYGYTF
TGTGCCAGCAGTTACTCTGCAGACTATGGCTACACCTTC
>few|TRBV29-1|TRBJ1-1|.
CSVCLLSGFTEAFF
TGCAGCGTGTGCCTTCTTTCGGGGTTCACTGAAGCTTTCTTT
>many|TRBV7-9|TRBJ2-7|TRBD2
CASSVTSGLGEQYF
TGTGCCAGCAGCGTGACTAGCGGGTTGGGGGAGCAGTACTTC
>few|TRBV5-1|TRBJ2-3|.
CASSLAGGVSGNTDTQYF
TGCGCCAGCAGCTTGGCAGGGGGAGTTAGCGGGAACACAGATACGCAGTATTTT
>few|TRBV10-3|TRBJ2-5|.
CAISDKGVSQETQYF
TGTGCCATCAGTGATAAGGGGGTAAGCCAGGAGACCCAGTACTTC
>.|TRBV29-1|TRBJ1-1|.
CSVAFALAKTEAFF
TGCAGCGTTGCCTTTGCGCTAGCAAAGACTGAAGCTTTCTTT
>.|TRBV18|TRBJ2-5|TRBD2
CASSPRGRERFQETQYF
TGTGCCAGCTCACCGCGTGGGAGGGAGCGGTTCCAAGAGACCCAGTACTTC
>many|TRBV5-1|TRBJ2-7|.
CASSFGGEQYF
TGCGCCAGCAGCTTCGGCGGAGAGCAGTACTTC
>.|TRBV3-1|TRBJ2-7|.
CASSQQTLLYEQYF
TGTGCCAGCAGCCAACAGACACTCCTTTACGAGCAGTACTTC
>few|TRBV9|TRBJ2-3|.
CASSGGGASTDTQYF
TGTGCCAGCAGCGGTGGGGGGGCGAGCACAGATACGCAGTATTTT
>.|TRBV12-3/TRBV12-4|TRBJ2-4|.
CASTLQGSVYNEQYF
TGTGCCAGCACCTTACAGGGTAGCGTCTACAATGAGCAGTACTTC
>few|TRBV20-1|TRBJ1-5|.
CSARIRGGNQPQHF
TGCAGTGCTAGAATTCGAGGGGGCAATCAGCCCCAGCATTTT
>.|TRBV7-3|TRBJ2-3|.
CASSIGGASDTQYF
TGTGCCAGCAGCATAGGGGGGGCCTCCGATACGCAGTATTTT
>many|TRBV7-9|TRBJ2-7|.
CASEGDNSYEQYF
TGTGCCAGCGAAGGGGATAACTCCTACGAGCAGTACTTC
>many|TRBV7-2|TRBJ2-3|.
CASSSDFFTDTQYF
TGTGCCAGCAGCTCGGACTTCTTCACAGATACGCAGTATTTT
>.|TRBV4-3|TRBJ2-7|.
CASSQGPDGEYPYEQYF
TGCGCCAGCAGCCAGGGACCCGACGGTGAATATCCCTACGAGCAGTACTTC
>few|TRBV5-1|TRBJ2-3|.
CASCLQETSDTQYF
TGCGCCAGCTGTTTACAAGAGACATCGGATACGCAGTATTTT
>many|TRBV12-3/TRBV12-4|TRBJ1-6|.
CASRGEDRSNSPLHF
TGTGCCAGCAGGGGGGAAGACAGAAGTAATTCACCCCTCCACTTT
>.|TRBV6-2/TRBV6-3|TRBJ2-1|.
CASSSGTLQVNEQFF
TGTGCCAGCAGTTCCGGGACTCTCCAGGTCAATGAGCAGTTCTTC
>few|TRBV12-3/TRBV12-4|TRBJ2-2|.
CASSFVSGELFF
TGTGCCAGCAGTTTTGTGTCCGGGGAGCTGTTTTTT
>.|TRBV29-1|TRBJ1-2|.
CSVEIEQTF
TGCAGCGTTGAGATCGAGCAAACCTTC
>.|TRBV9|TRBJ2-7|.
CASSVLYPPYYEQYF
TGTGCCAGCAGCGTACTTTACCCCCCTTACTACGAGCAGTACTTC
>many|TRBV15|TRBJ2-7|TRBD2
CATSLSGTTYEQYF
TGTGCCACCAGCTTAAGCGGGACTACCTACGAGCAGTACTTC
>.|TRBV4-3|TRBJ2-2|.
CASSSREWVTGELFF
TGCGCCAGCAGCTCTCGAGAGTGGGTCACCGGGGAGCTGTTTTTT
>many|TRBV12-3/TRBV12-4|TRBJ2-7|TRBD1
CASSRDRAPYEQYF
TGTGCCAGCAGCCGGGACAGGGCCCCCTACGAGCAGTACTTC
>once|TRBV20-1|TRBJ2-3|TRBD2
CSASELAAGGTDTQYF
TGCAGTGCTAGTGAACTAGCGGCTGGCGGGACAGATACGCAGTATTTT
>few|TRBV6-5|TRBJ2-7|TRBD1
CASREPGQGRYEQYF
TGTGCCAGCAGGGAGCCGGGACAGGGACGATACGAGCAGTACTTC
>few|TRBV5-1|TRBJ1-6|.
CASNLDYNSPLHF
TGCGCCAGCAACCTCGACTATAATTCACCCCTCCACTTT
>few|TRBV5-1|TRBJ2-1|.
CASSDGQWSETQFF
TGCGCCAGCAGCGATGGACAGTGGTCTGAGACCCAGTTCTTC
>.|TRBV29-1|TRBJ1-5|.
CSVMADTQHF
TGCAGCGTCATGGCAGATACGCAGCATTTT
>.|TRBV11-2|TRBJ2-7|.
CASSPWEVSSYEQYF
TGTGCCAGCAGCCCCTGGGAGGTAAGCTCCTACGAGCAGTACTTC
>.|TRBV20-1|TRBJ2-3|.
CGAPASESTDTQYF
TGCGGTGCTCCGGCTAGCGAAAGCACAGATACGCAGTATTTT
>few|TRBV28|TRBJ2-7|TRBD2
CASTDPSSGSLEQYF
TGTGCCAGCACTGACCCATCTAGCGGCTCTTTGGAGCAGTACTTC
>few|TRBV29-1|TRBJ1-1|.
CSVEETGGTEAFF
TGCAGCGTTGAAGAGACAGGTGGCACTGAAGCTTTCTTT
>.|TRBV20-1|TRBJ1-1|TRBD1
CSARDKGAGAEAFF
TGCAGTGCTAGAGATAAGGGGGCGGGGGCTGAAGCTTTCTTT
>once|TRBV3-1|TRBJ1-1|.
CASSPHPGAPNTEAFF
TGTGCCAGCAGCCCCCACCCAGGGGCCCCAAACACTGAAGCTTTCTTT
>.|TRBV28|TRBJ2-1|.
CASSLFGDTSNEQFF
TGTGCCAGCAGTTTATTCGGGGACACATCGAATGAGCAGTTCTTC
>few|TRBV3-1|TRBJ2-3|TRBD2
CASSQDLGRTSVNPDTQYF
TGTGCCAGCAGCCAAGACCTCGGTAGGACTAGCGTCAATCCAGATACGCAGTATTTT
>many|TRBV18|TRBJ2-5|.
CASSPRQETQYF
TGTGCCAGTAGTCCCCGCCAAGAGACCCAGTACTTC
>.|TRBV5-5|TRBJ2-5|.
CASSLGRAPETQYF
TGTGCCAGCAGCTTGGGGAGGGCCCCAGAGACCCAGTACTTC
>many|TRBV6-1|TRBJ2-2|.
CASRTGTGELFF
TGTGCCAGCAGAACAGGGACCGGGGAGCTGTTTTTT
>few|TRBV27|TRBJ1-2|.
CASRTLSGSYGYTF
TGTGCCAGCAGAACTCTCTCAGGATCCTATGGCTACACCTTC